Shown below are 23 T cell receptor beta chains from a single sample sequenced in a study of cytomegalovirus exposure and HLA in healthy donors. The primer mix had 60 Vbeta and 13 Jbeta primers. Using immunoSEQ multiplex PCR, the repertoire was profiled, and TCRdb retains in-frame clones only, with some absent. The data show roughly 99,000 clones, roughly 82% seen once. Sequences were obtained from PBMCs. These TCRs come from a man between 25 and 39 years old in good health and CMV-seropositive.

The J gene is TRBJ1-1, the V gene TRBV30, with TRBD1 identical over 9 bases. This CDR3 has 15 residues. J lost 0 bases, V lost 3 bases, and 5 bases had no gene match. From germline, CDR1 is GTSNPN and CDR2 SVGIG (reference sequence). The DNA for the CDR3 is TGTGCCTGGAGGGGACAGGGAACGATGAACACTGAAGCTTTCTTT. Protein: CAWRGQGTMNTEAFF. Together with reference TRBV30 and TRBJ1-1, the CDR3 gives the full variable domain: SQTIHQWPATLVQPVGSPLSLECTVEGTSNPNLYWYRQAAGRGLQLLFYSVGIGQISSEVPQNLSASRPQDRQFILSSKKLLLSDSGFYLCAWRGQGTMNTEAFFGQGTRLTVV.

The V gene is TRBV7-9, the J gene TRBJ2-7, with 10 nucleotides matching TRBD1. Germline CDR1 is SEHNR and CDR2 is FQNEAQ (reference sequence). The V and J ends lost 1 base and 3 bases, in that order; junction bases with no gene match: 3. The CDR3 extends over 15 amino acids. CDR3: CASSLGQGAFYEQYF. DNA of the CDR3: TGTGCCAGCAGCTTAGGACAGGGGGCTTTCTACGAGCAGTACTTC.

Concerning this clone itself: Other DNA sequences from this sample encode an identical CDR3 as well. The genes are TRBV5-1 and TRBJ2-5, with D perhaps TRBD2 (6 bases). This CDR3 spans 14 amino acids. Looked up from germline, CDR1 is SGHRS and CDR2 is YFSETQ. V lost 0 bases to trimming and J lost 1 base, with 7 bases between them. CDR3 protein: CASSLGRGQETQYF. CDR3 coding DNA: TGCGCCAGCAGCTTGGGGAGGGGCCAAGAGACCCAGTACTTC. The complete variable domain, with remaining parts taken from reference TRBV5-1 and TRBJ2-5, reads KAGVTQTPRYLIKTRGQQVTLSCSPISGHRSVSWYQQTPGQGLQFLFEYFSETQRNKGNFPGRFSGRQFSNSRSEMNVSTLELGDSALYLCASSLGRGQETQYFGPGTRLLVL.

The rearrangement uses TRBV11-3 and TRBJ2-1; 9 bases map to TRBD1. The CDR3 has 17 residues. J lost 7 bases, V lost 4 bases, and 14 bases had no gene match. Looked up from germline, CDR1 is SGHNT and CDR2 is YENEEA. CDR3: CASSSALTGGRVNEQFF. The CDR3 DNA sequence: TGTGCCAGCAGCTCAGCATTAACAGGGGGCAGGGTGAATGAGCAGTTCTTC.

The V and J genes are TRBV5-1 and TRBJ2-5, with 7 nucleotides matching TRBD2. Trimming took 0 bases from V and 4 from J; bases not matched to a gene: 9. Looked up from germline, CDR1 is SGHRS and CDR2 is YFSETQ. The length of the CDR3 is 16 residues. CDR3 region: CASSLVGRGDGETQYF. CDR3 coding DNA: TGCGCCAGCAGCTTGGTAGGCCGGGGGGATGGAGAGACCCAGTACTTC.

The sample holds a few counts of this clone. J is TRBJ1-2 and V is TRBV6-5; TRBD1 matches at 7 bases. This CDR3 region has 14 residues. V dropped 7 bases and J dropped 8; count of bases not matched to a gene: 13. CDR1 and CDR2 from the germline V gene are MNHEY and SVGAGI. The CDR3 DNA follows: TGTGCCAGCACCTCGATTGGGACAGTCGGCGGCTACACCTTC. This sequence encodes CASTSIGTVGGYTF.

This chain's CDR3 is CASSSFRGTGNTIYF. The CDR3 nucleotides are TGTGCCAGCAGCTCATTCAGAGGGACTGGAAACACCATATATTTT. This chain connects TRBV7-8 to TRBJ1-3; D is ambiguous. CDR1 SGHVS and CDR2 FQNEAQ come from the germline V gene. The CDR3 length is 15 residues. V was shortened by 4 bases and J by 2 bases, with 12 bases between the two germline ends.

About this clone itself: This same CDR3 is encoded by further DNA sequences in the sample. This chain links TRBV18 with TRBJ1-2; D gene uncertain. V dropped 3 bases and J dropped 0 bases, with 17 bases sitting between them. The CDR3 length is 17 residues. From germline, CDR1 is KGHSH and CDR2 LQKENI. CDR3 bases: TGTGCCAGCTCACCGCCCAATTCCCCACAGACTAACTATGGCTACACCTTC. As protein: CASSPPNSPQTNYGYTF.

This rearrangement joins TRBV27 to TRBJ1-2, with D perhaps TRBD1 (5 bases). The CDR3 runs 13 residues. The V gene lost 7 bases and the J gene lost 5 bases, with 14 bases spanning the gap. Per germline, CDR1 MNHEY and CDR2 SMNVEV (reference sequence). The CDR3 is CASTAGVVYGYTF. In DNA form, the CDR3 reads TGTGCCAGCACGGCGGGGGTGGTGTATGGCTACACCTTC.

The V gene is TRBV2, the J gene TRBJ2-2; the match to TRBD1 covers 10 bases. The CDR3 totals 15 residues. Germline V gene lookup returns CDR1 SNHLY and CDR2 FYNNEI. V lost 7 bases, J lost 4 bases, and 6 bases stayed unmatched. Here the CDR3 DNA reads TGTGCCAGCAAGGGACAGGGGTGGATCACCGGGGAGCTGTTTTTT. It translates to CASKGQGWITGELFF.

This chain uses TRBV7-9 with TRBJ1-2, with D possibly TRBD1 on 5 matching bases. Germline V lookup: CDR1 SEHNR, CDR2 FQNEAQ (reference sequence). The V end was cut by 3 bases, the J end by 6 bases, with 14 bases between. The CDR3 loop spans 14 amino acids. The chain's CDR3 is CASSLGLEDHGYTF. The CDR3 DNA sequence: TGTGCCAGCAGCTTGGGACTCGAGGATCATGGCTACACCTTC. The variable domain in full, completed from reference TRBV7-9 and TRBJ1-2, reads DTGVSQNPRHKITKRGQNVTFRCDPISEHNRLYWYRQTLGQGPEFLTYFQNEAQLEKSRLLSDRFSAERPKGSFSTLEIQRTEQGDSAMYLCASSLGLEDHGYTFGSGTRLTVV.

In its sample, this clone was seen a few times. The chain combines TRBV6-1 with TRBJ2-7; 9 bases fit TRBD2. Trimming at V came to 3 bases and at J to 2 bases, leaving 17 bases not matched to a gene. The CDR3 runs to 19 residues. Germline V gene data show CDR1 as MNHNS and CDR2 as SASEGT. The CDR3 protein is CASSDEGGGVTIPTYEQYF. The CDR3 region has the DNA TGTGCCAGCAGTGATGAGGGCGGGGGGGTGACTATACCAACCTACGAGCAGTACTTC.

This clone is a singleton in its sample. This chain uses TRBV5-1 with TRBJ2-4; weak D call: TRBD2 (5 bases). Trimming took 1 base from V and 8 from J, leaving 19 bases between them. CDR1 is SGHRS and CDR2 is YFSETQ in the germline V gene. This CDR3 spans 16 amino acids. The CDR3, as DNA: TGCGCCAGCAGCTTGTTTGATGGACGGGGTGGGGACATTCAGTACTTC. It encodes CASSLFDGRGGDIQYF.

This clone came up a few times. V gene TRBV2 combines with J gene TRBJ2-3; no firm D call. In germline, CDR1 is SNHLY, CDR2 FYNNEI. The CDR3 totals 12 residues. The V end was cut by 8 bases, the J end by 1 base, with 7 bases between. The CDR3 sequence is CASCGRTDTQYF. The CDR3 coding sequence is TGTGCCAGCTGCGGTCGCACAGATACGCAGTATTTT.

Of note for this clone: Relative to the germline gene, one junction end is altered; a read error may explain this. CDR3 DNA: TGCGCCAGCAGCCTATCGTCGGGGGGCAAAAACAGTCAGTACTTC. It yields the protein CASSLSSGGKNSQYF. The chain has TRBV5-1 and TRBJ2-4; possible D gene TRBD2, 7 bases. CDR3 size: 15 residues. Germline CDR1 is SGHRS and CDR2 is YFSETQ.

The chain couples TRBV9 to TRBJ1-3; perhaps TRBD1 as D (5 bases). The germline gives CDR1 SGDLS, CDR2 YYNGEE. The CDR3 contains 17 residues. Trimming shortened V by 1 base and J by 4 bases, and 18 bases separated the two germline ends. In DNA, the CDR3 is TGTGCCAGCAGCGTATCCCCGGGGGGAGGGAGCGGAAACACCATATATTTT. As protein: CASSVSPGGGSGNTIYF.

The chain carries TRBV6-5 and TRBJ1-2, with 7 positions matching TRBD1. The CDR3 totals 14 residues. V gave up 6 bases and J gave up 6 bases; unmatched junction bases: 10. In germline, CDR1 is MNHEY, CDR2 SVGAGI. CDR3 protein: CASRRTGTVNGYTF. The CDR3, as DNA: TGTGCCAGCAGGCGCACCGGGACAGTTAATGGCTACACCTTC.

This chain joins TRBV19 and TRBJ1-2, with 9 positions matching TRBD1. J lost 2 bases, V lost 9 bases, and 7 bases had no gene match. The CDR3 extends over 14 amino acids. Germline values: CDR1 LNHDA, CDR2 SQIVND (reference sequence). CDR3 protein: CASRTGEGNYGYTF. CDR3 bases: TGTGCCAGCAGGACAGGGGAGGGCAACTATGGCTACACCTTC. The full variable domain, rest sourced from reference TRBV19 and TRBJ1-2, is DGGITQSPKYLFRKEGQNVTLSCEQNLNHDAMYWYRQDPGQGLRLIYYSQIVNDFQKGDIAEGYSVSREKKESFPLTVTSAQKNPTAFYLCASRTGEGNYGYTFGSGTRLTVV.

As concerns this clone: At one of its ends the junction is not consistent with the germline gene, which may arise from a read error. The chain combines TRBV7-9 with TRBJ1-1, with TRBD1 matching 7 bases. In germline, CDR1 is SEHNR, CDR2 FQNEAQ (reference sequence). The CDR3 spans 14 residues. The CDR3 here is CSSSWDSLNTEAFF. As DNA, the CDR3 is TGTTCCAGCAGCTGGGACAGCCTGAACACTGAAGCTTTCTTT.

This clone was counted once. V gene TRBV27 combines with J gene TRBJ2-6; D not resolved. V was cut by 4 bases and J by 0 bases, with 7 bases left in between. The CDR3 length is 15 residues. Per germline, CDR1 MNHEY and CDR2 SMNVEV (reference sequence). The CDR3 protein is CASSSLLSGANVLTF. CDR3 nucleotide sequence: TGTGCCAGCAGTTCCCTCCTCTCTGGGGCCAACGTCCTGACTTTC. The variable domain in full, completed from reference TRBV27 and TRBJ2-6, reads EAQVTQNPRYLITVTGKKLTVTCSQNMNHEYMSWYRQDPGLGLRQIYYSMNVEVTDKGDVPEGYKVSRKEKRNFPLILESPSPNQTSLYFCASSSLLSGANVLTFGAGSRLTVL.

The genes are TRBV7-6 and TRBJ2-3; maybe TRBD2 (6 bases). The germline V and J ends were trimmed by 0 bases and 1 base, with 8 bases remaining between them. The CDR3 is 15 residues long. Looked up from germline, CDR1 is SGHVS and CDR2 is FNYEAQ. In nucleotides, the CDR3 is TGTGCCAGCAGCTTAGCCCAGCGGGGCACAGATACGCAGTATTTT. It codes for CASSLAQRGTDTQYF.

This chain connects TRBV7-3 to TRBJ2-7; 8 bases are a match to TRBD1. This CDR3 comprises 14 residues. V lost 3 bases to trimming and J lost 2 bases; unmatched junction nucleotides: 3. Per germline, CDR1 SGHTA and CDR2 FQGTGA. In nucleotides, the CDR3 is TGTGCCAGCAGCTTGGGACAGGCCCCCTACGAGCAGTACTTC. Translated: CASSLGQAPYEQYF.

In DNA form, the CDR3 reads TGTGCCAGCAGCCCCACAGCAGATACGCAGTATTTT. It yields the protein CASSPTADTQYF. The chain employs TRBV7-2 and TRBJ2-3; D is uncertain. CDR1 is SGHTA, CDR2 FQGNSA, per germline. This CDR3 region has 12 residues. The V and J ends lost 5 bases and 4 bases respectively, with 7 bases between them.